The 10 T cell receptor beta chains presented below share a single source sample, sequenced in a study of T cell clones after liver transplantation. The table came from immunoSEQ multiplex PCR; TCRdb's copy has only in-frame clones and leaves some out. The table has around 60,000 clones, about 64% seen once. This material consisted of CD4+ T cells from blood, taken before liver transplant. The receptors here all came from a human donor who received a liver transplant.

The V gene is TRBV6-1, the J gene TRBJ2-1; 11 bases agree with TRBD2. CDR3 length: 15 residues. Per germline, CDR1 MNHNS and CDR2 SASEGT. V gave up 6 bases and J gave up 8 bases; unmatched junction bases: 9. CDR3 in amino acids: CASRLSGGAFDEQFF. CDR3 bases: TGTGCCAGCAGACTTAGCGGGGGGGCCTTCGATGAGCAGTTCTTC.

The V gene is TRBV4-2, the J gene TRBJ2-1; 10 bases match TRBD2. Germline CDR1 and CDR2: LGHNA and YNFKEQ. V shed 2 bases, J shed 6 bases, and the junction held 7 bases outside the gene matches. This CDR3 contains 16 residues. The DNA of the CDR3 is TGTGCCAGCAGCCAACCACTAGCGGGGCCTGTCAATGAGCAGTTCTTC. Its translation is CASSQPLAGPVNEQFF.

This clone appeared a single time. The rearrangement links TRBV19 to TRBJ1-2, with D possibly being TRBD1 (6 bases). The ends were cut back, 3 bases at V and 8 bases at J, with 16 bases in the middle. The CDR3 is made up of 14 amino acids. CDR1 and CDR2 (germline): LNHDA, SQIVND (reference sequence). DNA for the CDR3: TGTGCCAGTAGTATCGGCGGGGGCTCTGTAGGCTACACCTTC. It encodes CASSIGGGSVGYTF.

The chain recombines TRBV15 with TRBJ1-3; possible D gene TRBD1, 6 bases. The V gene lost 6 bases and the J gene lost 4 bases, with 10 bases spanning the gap. The CDR3 is 13 residues long. CDR1 and CDR2 (germline): LNHNV, YYDKDF (reference sequence). Here the CDR3 DNA reads TGTGCCACCAGTAATGACAGGGGAAACACCATATATTTT. It encodes CATSNDRGNTIYF.

The CDR3 nucleotides read TGTGCCAGCAGCCAAGTGCAACAGACTGAAGCTTTCTTT. This gives the protein CASSQVQQTEAFF. J is TRBJ1-1 and V is TRBV4-2; D is undetermined. CDR1 is LGHNA, CDR2 YNFKEQ, per germline. The CDR3 runs to 13 residues. Trimming shortened V by 1 base and J by 5 bases, and 8 bases separated the two germline ends.

The sample holds a few counts of this clone. The CDR3 protein is CASSPQGARDSPLHF. Written as DNA, the CDR3 is TGTGCCAGCAGCCCGCAGGGGGCACGGGATTCACCCCTCCACTTT. The chain uses TRBV6-5 and TRBJ1-6; 8 bases align to TRBD1. Germline V gene sequence: CDR1 MNHEY, CDR2 SVGAGI. V dropped 6 bases and J dropped 8; count of bases not matched to a gene: 9. There are 15 residues in the CDR3.

This clone was seen a single time. The chain links TRBV11-2 to TRBJ2-4; D is perhaps TRBD2 (5 bases). Trimming cost V 5 bases and J 11 bases, with 13 bases left between them. Germline CDR1 SGHAT, CDR2 FQNNGV. CDR3 length: 12 residues. The CDR3 nucleotides are TGTGCCAGCAGCACGAGAGGAGGTTTTCAGTACTTC. Amino acids: CASSTRGGFQYF.

This clone showed up just a few times. The V gene is TRBV13, the J gene TRBJ1-1; TRBD1 matches 12 bases. The junction had 13 bases not matched to a gene; V was cut back by 3 bases and J by 5 bases. The germline CDR1 and CDR2 sequences are PRHDT and FYEKMQ (reference sequence). The CDR3 totals 18 residues. CDR3 DNA: TGTGCCAGCAGCTTGCGATCCGGGACAGGGGGCGGGCGGACTGAAGCTTTCTTT. Its protein product is CASSLRSGTGGGRTEAFF.

The chain links TRBV6-1 to TRBJ2-7; D might be TRBD1 (6 bases). In germline, CDR1 is MNHNS, CDR2 SASEGT. The CDR3 loop spans 14 amino acids. V lost 6 bases, J lost 2 bases, and 14 bases lay in between. The CDR3 protein is CASSPPTGPYEQYF. The CDR3, as DNA: TGTGCCAGCAGCCCCCCCACAGGGCCCTACGAGCAGTACTTC.

This chain uses TRBV7-8 with TRBJ2-7; 7 bases fit TRBD2. V was clipped by 1 base and J by 2 bases; unmatched bases: 2. CDR1 and CDR2 (germline): SGHVS, FQNEAQ. CDR3 length equals 14 residues. The CDR3 reads CASSLERGAYEQYF. CDR3 in DNA: TGTGCCAGCAGCTTAGAACGGGGGGCCTACGAGCAGTACTTC.